This T cell receptor beta chain was documented in a study of blood T cells in healthy people across ages. Extraction yielded at least 5 micrograms of total RNA per sample. In germline, CDR1 is MNHEY, CDR2 SMNVEV (reference sequence). V lost 6 bases to trimming and J lost 7 bases, with 16 bases between them. The CDR3 extends over 14 amino acids. Using a J-beta primer mix together with a sample-barcoded 5' primer, a second PCR was run for about 6 to 12 cycles. TCRdb reprocessed the 5' RACE reads with MiXCR, giving one entry per CDR3 protein. This sample has just over 1 million distinct CDR3 sequences, with more than 35% found just once. As to this clonotype: What it binds is not known.

Study observations and caveats: With unsorted PBMCs, a conclusive comparison of naive versus antigen-experienced cells was not possible. The study found more naive CD4+ cells and higher diversity in long-lived than aged donors.

This receptor was identified in a woman aged 55-70 years in good health. V and J are TRBV27 and TRBJ1-5; D not certain. Sequencing was performed on blood. In nucleotides, the CDR3 is TGTGCCAGCAGCCCATCTACTTCTTGGCAGCCCCAGCATTTT. Protein sequence: CASSPSTSWQPQHF.